A single sample is the source of the 11 T cell receptor beta chains below, sequenced in a study of breast tumors, draining lymph nodes, adjacent tissues. Axillary draining lymph nodes of breast cancer patients supplied the node samples. MiXCR, run by TCRdb on the multiplex PCR reads, gives a single entry per CDR3 protein. In the table there are approximately 210,000 distinct CDR3 sequences, about 30% of which are singletons. Sequencing was performed on axillary lymph node tissue. The receptors were gathered from a female donor with breast cancer. Some clones in this sample may be carry-over from other donors' samples.

This clonotype has at least ten counts. The V and J genes are TRBV30 and TRBJ2-1; D not resolved. This CDR3 is 11 amino acids long. Germline V lookup: CDR1 GTSNPN, CDR2 SVGIG (reference sequence). CDR3 nucleotide sequence: TGTGCTGTGGAGCGTTACAATGAGCAGTTCTTC. Amino acids: CAVERYNEQFF.

The chain links TRBV9 to TRBJ1-5; D is perhaps TRBD1 (5 bases). The CDR3 sequence is 14 residues long. Germline-derived CDR1 and CDR2 are SGDLS and YYNGEE. The V end was cut by 3 bases, the J end by 14 bases, with 21 bases between. Written as DNA, the CDR3 is TGTGCCAGCAGCGGGGGACTAGCGGTTATGGCCGAGCATTTT. Translation gives CASSGGLAVMAEHF. Complete variable domain (other parts from reference TRBV9 and TRBJ1-5): DSGVTQTPKHLITATGQRVTLRCSPRSGDLSVYWYQQSLDQGLQFLIQYYNGEERAKGNILERFSAQQFPDLHSELNLSSLELGDSALYFCASSGGLAVMAEHFGDGTRLSIL.

The sample holds a few counts of this clonotype. The V gene is TRBV5-8, the J gene TRBJ1-5; D uncertain. Germline V CDR1 and CDR2: SGHTS, YDEGEE. This CDR3 spans 15 amino acids. V was clipped by 0 bases and J by 4 bases, with 11 bases between them. The CDR3 DNA is TGTGCCAGCAGCTTGGCGCGGGCTCGGAATCAGCCCCAGCATTTT. Translating it yields CASSLARARNQPQHF.

This clonotype has at least ten counts. The chain couples TRBV13 to TRBJ2-3; the D gene is possibly TRBD1 (5 bases). CDR1 and CDR2 (germline): PRHDT, FYEKMQ (reference sequence). CDR3 length equals 15 residues. V was shortened by 3 bases and J by 0 bases, with 10 bases between the two germline ends. The DNA for the CDR3 is TGTGCCAGCAGCTTTCAGGGAACTAGCACAGATACGCAGTATTTT. Translated: CASSFQGTSTDTQYF.

This clonotype appeared a few times. A much bigger clone sits one base away, suggesting this may be a read error. V is TRBV6-5 and J is TRBJ2-1; the match to TRBD2 covers 11 bases. Germline lookup yields CDR1 MNHEY and CDR2 SVGAGI. CDR3 length: 16 amino acids. V shed 6 bases, J shed 5 bases, and the junction held 9 bases outside the gene matches. CDR3 amino acids: CASRQSPGLADNEQFF. Here the CDR3 DNA reads TGTGCCAGCAGGCAATCCCCGGGACTAGCGGACAATGAGCAGTTCTTC.

The chain employs TRBV4-3 and TRBJ1-5; D is perhaps TRBD1 (6 bases). The CDR3 totals 15 residues. Trimming shortened V by 1 base and J by 7 bases, and 14 bases separated the two germline ends. CDR1 is LGHNA and CDR2 is YSLEER in the germline V gene. This CDR3 reads CASSQGARGRQPQHF. The CDR3 region has the DNA TGCGCCAGCAGCCAAGGCGCCAGGGGAAGGCAGCCCCAGCATTTT.

This clonotype was recorded at least ten times. The rearrangement uses TRBV19 and TRBJ1-5; the D is unclear. Germline V gene data show CDR1 as LNHDA and CDR2 as SQIVND (reference sequence). V lost 8 bases, J lost 9 bases, and 11 bases lay in between. The CDR3 sequence is 11 residues long. As DNA, the CDR3 is TGTGCCAGTTCGACGGTTGGGCCCCAGCATTTT. This encodes CASSTVGPQHF.

About this clonotype: Mismatch with germline at one junction end may stem from a read error. The chain joins TRBV15 to TRBJ2-5; D not certain. Per the germline V gene, CDR1 is LNHNV and CDR2 is YYDKDF (reference sequence). This CDR3 spans 14 amino acids. As DNA, the CDR3 is TGTGCCAGCAGCCAAGTTGGGATCCAAGAGACCCAGTACTTC. Its translation: CASSQVGIQETQYF.

This rearrangement joins TRBV20-1 to TRBJ2-7; weak D call: TRBD2 (6 bases). In germline, CDR1 is DFQATT, CDR2 SNEGSKA (reference sequence). The germline V and J ends were trimmed by 3 bases and 6 bases, with 9 bases remaining between them. The length of the CDR3 is 11 residues. CDR3 protein: CSASRDFEQYF. The CDR3 bases are TGCAGTGCTAGCCGGGACTTCGAGCAGTACTTC.

The chain has TRBV9 and TRBJ2-3; 10 positions agree with TRBD2. Trimming removed 0 bases from V and 0 bases from J; junction bases left unmatched: 10. Per germline, CDR1 SGDLS and CDR2 YYNGEE. The CDR3 loop spans 19 amino acids. CDR3 DNA sequence: TGTGCCAGCAGCGTAGGCCGGACTAGCGGAACCTCTAGCACAGATACGCAGTATTTT. It codes for CASSVGRTSGTSSTDTQYF.

This clonotype was detected many times. The CDR3 region is CASSWTSGGTDTQYF. The CDR3 nucleotides read TGTGCCAGCAGTTGGACTAGCGGGGGCACAGATACGCAGTATTTT. The V and J genes are TRBV25-1 and TRBJ2-3, with 12 nucleotides matching TRBD2. The CDR3 runs to 15 residues. Germline V lookup: CDR1 MGHDK, CDR2 SYGVNS. Unmatched junction bases numbered 1, after V lost 5 bases and J lost 1 base.